Shown below are 7 T cell receptor beta chains from a single sample sequenced in a study of blood T cell repertoires in COVID-19. TCRdb's table, derived via immunoSEQ multiplex PCR, lists solely in-frame clones and lacks some. The table includes about 480,000 clones, around 89% detected once. The source material was PBMCs or T cells enriched from blood (not recorded which). The receptors originated from a woman aged 40 to 55 who had recovered from COVID-19.

In this sample, this clone turned up a few times. The rearrangement uses TRBV5-5 and TRBJ2-1, with TRBD1 matching 10 bases. Germline values: CDR1 SGHKS, CDR2 YYEKEE (reference sequence). V lost 4 bases to trimming and J lost 2 bases; unmatched junction nucleotides: 6. This CDR3 spans 16 amino acids. The CDR3 here is CASSATGTGAYNEQFF. CDR3 sequence (DNA): TGTGCCAGCAGCGCCACCGGGACAGGGGCCTACAATGAGCAGTTCTTC.

The chain joins TRBV10-1 to TRBJ2-1; D ambiguous. The CDR3 covers 13 residues. V lost 5 bases and J 0 bases, leaving 5 bases between the germline ends. In germline, CDR1 is WNHNN, CDR2 SYGVQD (reference sequence). DNA for the CDR3: TGCGCCAGCAGTCCTAGCTCCTACAATGAGCAGTTCTTC. Translation gives CASSPSSYNEQFF.

There are a few counts of this clone. The V call is TRBV4-3, the J call TRBJ2-7; 8 nucleotides agree with TRBD2. V lost 0 bases and J lost 2; bases outside the gene matches: 6. Germline V gene lookup returns CDR1 LGHNA and CDR2 YSLEER. CDR3 length: 16 residues. CDR3 DNA sequence: TGCGCCAGCAGCCAAGATGGGGCGGGGGGAGCCTACGAGCAGTACTTC. Protein: CASSQDGAGGAYEQYF.

The V and J genes are TRBV5-4 and TRBJ2-3; 7 positions agree with TRBD1. Germline-derived CDR1 and CDR2 are SGHNT and YYREEE (reference sequence). With 0 bases clipped from V and 5 bases from J, the junction kept 6 bases outside the gene matches. There are 15 residues in the CDR3. In nucleotides, the CDR3 is TGTGCCAGCAGCTTGGGGACAGGATCTGTAGATACGCAGTATTTT. This gives the protein CASSLGTGSVDTQYF.

The chain uses TRBV6-6 and TRBJ2-7; 14 bases are a match to TRBD2. Trimming at V came to 5 bases and at J to 4 bases, leaving 7 bases not matched to a gene. Germline CDR1 MNHNY, CDR2 SVGAGI (reference sequence). The CDR3 contains 16 residues. The CDR3 DNA reads as TGTGCCAGCAGTCGATCCGGGACTAGCGGGAGTTACGAGCAGTACTTC. Amino acids: CASSRSGTSGSYEQYF.

The V gene is TRBV19, the J gene TRBJ2-1, with D tentatively TRBD2 (5 bases). Germline CDR1 is LNHDA and CDR2 is SQIVND (reference sequence). V lost 6 bases and J lost 7, with 7 bases in between. The CDR3 is made up of 11 amino acids. CDR3 sequence: CASREGNEQFF. The CDR3 nucleotides are TGTGCCAGTAGAGAGGGAAATGAGCAGTTCTTC. Together with reference TRBV19 and TRBJ2-1, the CDR3 gives the full variable domain: DGGITQSPKYLFRKEGQNVTLSCEQNLNHDAMYWYRQDPGQGLRLIYYSQIVNDFQKGDIAEGYSVSREKKESFPLTVTSAQKNPTAFYLCASREGNEQFFGPGTRLTVL.

The J gene is TRBJ2-3, the V gene TRBV5-1; no clear D. Germline V gene sequence: CDR1 SGHRS, CDR2 YFSETQ. With 1 base removed from V and 0 bases from J, the gap between germline ends came to 12 bases. This CDR3 contains 16 residues. The chain's CDR3 is CASSLWSDPSTDTQYF. In DNA form, the CDR3 reads TGCGCCAGCAGCTTGTGGTCAGATCCTAGCACAGATACGCAGTATTTT.